The clone carrying this T cell receptor beta chain was recorded at least ten times. Its cognate antigen is unknown. V was trimmed by 7 bases and J by 2 bases, leaving 16 bases between them. Germline values: CDR1 DFQATT, CDR2 SNEGSKA (reference sequence). The CDR3 is 14 amino acids. TCRdb analysed the 5' RACE reads with MiXCR anew, one entry per CDR3 protein. The sample lists about 240,000 distinct CDR3 sequences, around 7.8% seen once, with 6.5% to 7% in the top ten. The sample is drawn from a study of CD8 T cells in ankylosing spondylitis. The study, taken as a whole, reports: Some motif variants had been reported before (in reactive arthritis synovial fluid and blood).

The chain joins TRBV20-1 to TRBJ2-3; D may match TRBD1 or TRBD2 (6 bases each). The sequence derives from a male donor with ankylosing spondylitis or in good health (not recorded which). Source material: blood, either unsorted or a sorted T cell fraction (not recorded which). In nucleotides, the CDR3 is TGCAGTGTACGGGGGCGGGGAAACACAGATACGCAGTATTTT. It codes for CSVRGRGNTDTQYF.